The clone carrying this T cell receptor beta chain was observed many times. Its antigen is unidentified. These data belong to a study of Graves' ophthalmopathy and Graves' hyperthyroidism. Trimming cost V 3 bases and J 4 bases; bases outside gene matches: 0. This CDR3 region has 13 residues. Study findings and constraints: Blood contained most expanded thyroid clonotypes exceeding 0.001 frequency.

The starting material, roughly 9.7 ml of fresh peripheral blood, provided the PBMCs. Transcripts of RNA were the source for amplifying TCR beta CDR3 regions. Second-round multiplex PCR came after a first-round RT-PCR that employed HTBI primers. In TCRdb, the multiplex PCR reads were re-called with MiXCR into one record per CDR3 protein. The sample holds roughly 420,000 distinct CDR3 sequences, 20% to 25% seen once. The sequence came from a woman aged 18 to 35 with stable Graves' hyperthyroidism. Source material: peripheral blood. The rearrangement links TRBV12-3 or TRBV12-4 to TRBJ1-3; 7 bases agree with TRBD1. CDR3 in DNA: TGTGCCAGCAGTTTGACAGGGGGAAACACCATATATTTT. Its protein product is CASSLTGGNTIYF.